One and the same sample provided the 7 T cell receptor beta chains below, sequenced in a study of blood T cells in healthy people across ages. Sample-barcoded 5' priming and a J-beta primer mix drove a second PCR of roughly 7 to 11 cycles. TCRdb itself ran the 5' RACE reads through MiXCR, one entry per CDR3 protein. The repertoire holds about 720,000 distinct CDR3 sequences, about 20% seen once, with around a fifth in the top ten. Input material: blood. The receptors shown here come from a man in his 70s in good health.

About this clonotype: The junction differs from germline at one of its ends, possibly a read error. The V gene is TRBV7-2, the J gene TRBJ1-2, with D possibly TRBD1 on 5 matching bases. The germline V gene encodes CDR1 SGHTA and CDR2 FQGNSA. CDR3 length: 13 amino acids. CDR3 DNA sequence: TGTGCCAGCAGTTTAGAAGGGCAGGGAGTCTACACCTTC. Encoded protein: CASSLEGQGVYTF.

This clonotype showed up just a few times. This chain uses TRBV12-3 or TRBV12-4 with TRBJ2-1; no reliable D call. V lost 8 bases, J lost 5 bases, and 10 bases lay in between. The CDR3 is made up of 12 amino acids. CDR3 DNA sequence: TGTGCCAGCTCCCGCGGAAACAATGAGCAGTTCTTC. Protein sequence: CASSRGNNEQFF.

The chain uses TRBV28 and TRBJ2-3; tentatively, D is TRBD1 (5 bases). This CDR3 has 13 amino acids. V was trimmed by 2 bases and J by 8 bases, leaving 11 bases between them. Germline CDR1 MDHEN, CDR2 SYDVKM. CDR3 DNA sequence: TGTGCCAGCAGTTTACAGGGAAGTGGTACGCAGTATTTT. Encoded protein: CASSLQGSGTQYF.

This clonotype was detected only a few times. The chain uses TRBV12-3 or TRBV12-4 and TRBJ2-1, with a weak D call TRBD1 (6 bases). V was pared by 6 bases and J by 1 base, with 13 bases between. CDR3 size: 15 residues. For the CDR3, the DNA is TGTGCCAGCAGCCCCGAGGGGGTTTCCTACAATGAGCAGTTCTTC. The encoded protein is CASSPEGVSYNEQFF.

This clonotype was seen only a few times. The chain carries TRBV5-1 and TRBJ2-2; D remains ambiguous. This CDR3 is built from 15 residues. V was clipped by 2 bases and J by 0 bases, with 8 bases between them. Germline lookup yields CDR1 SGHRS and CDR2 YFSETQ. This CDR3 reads CASSFAGTNTGELFF. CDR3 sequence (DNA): TGCGCCAGCAGCTTCGCAGGAACGAACACCGGGGAGCTGTTTTTT.

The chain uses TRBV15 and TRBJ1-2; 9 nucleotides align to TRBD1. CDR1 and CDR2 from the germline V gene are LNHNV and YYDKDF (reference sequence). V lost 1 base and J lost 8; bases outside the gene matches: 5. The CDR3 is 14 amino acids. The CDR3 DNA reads TGTGCCACCAGCAGAGCGGGGACAGGGATAGGCTACACCTTC. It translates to CATSRAGTGIGYTF.

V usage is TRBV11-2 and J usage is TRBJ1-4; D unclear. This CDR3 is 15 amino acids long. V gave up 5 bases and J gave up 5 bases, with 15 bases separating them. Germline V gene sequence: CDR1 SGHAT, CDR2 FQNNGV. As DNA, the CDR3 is TGTGCCAGCAGCCCCCCGGGAGTCCGGAATGAAAAACTGTTTTTT. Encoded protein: CASSPPGVRNEKLFF.